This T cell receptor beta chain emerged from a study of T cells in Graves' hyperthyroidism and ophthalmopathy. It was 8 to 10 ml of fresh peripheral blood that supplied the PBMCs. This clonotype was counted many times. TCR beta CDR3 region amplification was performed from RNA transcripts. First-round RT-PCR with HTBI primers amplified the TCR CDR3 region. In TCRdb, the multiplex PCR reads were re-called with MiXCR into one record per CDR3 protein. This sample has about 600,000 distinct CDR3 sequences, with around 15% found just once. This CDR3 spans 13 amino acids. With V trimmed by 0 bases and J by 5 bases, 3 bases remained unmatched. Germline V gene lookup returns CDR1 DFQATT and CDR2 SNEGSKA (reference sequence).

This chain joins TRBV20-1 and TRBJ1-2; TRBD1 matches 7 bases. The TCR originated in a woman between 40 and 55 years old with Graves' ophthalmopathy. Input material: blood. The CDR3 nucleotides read TGCAGTGCTAGAGATCTGACAGGGTATGGCTACACCTTC. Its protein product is CSARDLTGYGYTF.